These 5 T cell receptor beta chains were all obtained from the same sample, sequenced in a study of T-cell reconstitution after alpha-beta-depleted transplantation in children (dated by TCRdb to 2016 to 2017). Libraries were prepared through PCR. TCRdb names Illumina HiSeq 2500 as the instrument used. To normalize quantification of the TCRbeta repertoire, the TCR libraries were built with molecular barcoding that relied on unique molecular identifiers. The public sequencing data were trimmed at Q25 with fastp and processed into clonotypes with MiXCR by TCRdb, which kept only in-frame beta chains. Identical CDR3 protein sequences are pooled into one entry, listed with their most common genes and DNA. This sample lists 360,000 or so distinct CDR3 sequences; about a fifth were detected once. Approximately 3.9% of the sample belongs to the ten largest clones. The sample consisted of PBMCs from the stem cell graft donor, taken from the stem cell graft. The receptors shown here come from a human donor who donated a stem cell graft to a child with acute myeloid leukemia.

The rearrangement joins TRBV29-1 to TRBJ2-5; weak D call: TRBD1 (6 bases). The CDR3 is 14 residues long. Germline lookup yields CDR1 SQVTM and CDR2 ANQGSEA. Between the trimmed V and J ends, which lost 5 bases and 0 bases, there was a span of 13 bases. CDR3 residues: CSVRNGQYQETQYF. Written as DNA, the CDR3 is TGCAGCGTTCGTAACGGACAGTACCAAGAGACCCAGTACTTC.

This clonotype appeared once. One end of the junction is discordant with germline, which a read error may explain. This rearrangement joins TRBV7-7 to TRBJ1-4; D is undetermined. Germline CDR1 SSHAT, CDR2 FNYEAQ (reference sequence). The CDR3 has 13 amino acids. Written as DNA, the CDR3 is TGTGCTAGCAGCTACCTCGAAGGTGAAAAACTGTTTTTT. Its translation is CASSYLEGEKLFF.

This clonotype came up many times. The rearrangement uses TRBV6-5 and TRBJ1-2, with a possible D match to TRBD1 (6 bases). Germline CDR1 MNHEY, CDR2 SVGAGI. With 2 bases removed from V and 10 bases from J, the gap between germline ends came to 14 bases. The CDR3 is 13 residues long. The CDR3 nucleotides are TGTGCCAGCAGTTACCGGGGGCGTTCGTTCTACACCTTC. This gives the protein CASSYRGRSFYTF.

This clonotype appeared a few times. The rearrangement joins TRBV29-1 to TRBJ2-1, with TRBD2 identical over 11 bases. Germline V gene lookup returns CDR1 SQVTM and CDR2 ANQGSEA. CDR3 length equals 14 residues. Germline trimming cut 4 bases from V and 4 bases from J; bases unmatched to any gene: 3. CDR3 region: CSVGGTSGYNEQFF. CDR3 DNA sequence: TGCAGCGTTGGCGGGACTAGCGGATACAATGAGCAGTTCTTC.

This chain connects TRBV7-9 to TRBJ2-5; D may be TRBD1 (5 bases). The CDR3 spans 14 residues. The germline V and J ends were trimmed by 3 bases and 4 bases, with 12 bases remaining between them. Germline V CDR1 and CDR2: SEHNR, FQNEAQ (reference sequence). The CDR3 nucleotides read TGTGCCAGCAGCTTCACAGGTGCCCCAGAGACCCAGTACTTC. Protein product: CASSFTGAPETQYF.